These T cell receptor beta chains were read from a single sample in a study of control samples from healthy donors and cancer patients. Libraries were prepared by immunoSEQ multiplex PCR; TCRdb keeps only in-frame clonotypes and omits some of them. The profile shows 40,000 or so clones, 85% to 95% of them singletons. Source material: PBMCs. Every receptor here comes from a middle-aged woman with head and neck cancer. Both conserved end residues are part of each CDR3. Clone size is not always given. Where it is, it says once, few, many or a class for expanded clones.

CDR3	size	J	V
CASSGGQYDTEAFF	NA	TRBJ1-1	TRBV5-5
CAWKGPATQYF	NA	TRBJ2-5	TRBV30
CASSVGSRNQPQHF	NA	TRBJ1-5	TRBV5-6
CASNLLTYTEAFF	NA	TRBJ1-1	TRBV6-6
CASSQDLVGGPYNEQFF	NA	TRBJ2-1	TRBV4-1
CASSQSLNTEAFF	few	TRBJ1-1	TRBV14
CASSLTSGDDYNEQFF	NA	TRBJ2-1	TRBV28
CASSLETANTGELFF	NA	TRBJ2-2	TRBV5-1
CATSRDYTGEAFF	NA	TRBJ1-1	TRBV15
CAISENAGGAYEQYF	NA	TRBJ2-7	TRBV10-3
CASSIGDQETQYF	NA	TRBJ2-5	TRBV18
CAVSGADTIYF	NA	TRBJ1-3	TRBV3-1/TRBV3-2
CASSLGAGRGNTEAFF	NA	TRBJ1-1	TRBV7-9
CVSRGQDTQYF	NA	TRBJ2-3	TRBV19
CASSIQAGVTDEQYF	NA	TRBJ2-7	TRBV19
CASSPVSGGNGNQPQHF	NA	TRBJ1-5	TRBV18
CASSDEAGEKLFF	NA	TRBJ1-4	TRBV2
CASSDEPGPPTDYGYTF	NA	TRBJ1-2	TRBV10-1
CASSRQGVNTEAFF	NA	TRBJ1-1	TRBV5-1
CASSLEVNANSPLHF	NA	TRBJ1-6	TRBV7-2
CASRHSSYNSPLHF	NA	TRBJ1-6	TRBV19
CASSLAYGQGYEQYF	NA	TRBJ2-7	TRBV5-5
CSASFELTYGYTF	NA	TRBJ1-2	TRBV20-1
CASSDVGYTYNEQFF	few	TRBJ2-1	TRBV6-1
CASSIGGNEQFF	NA	TRBJ2-1	TRBV19
CAWRRLQGSLGYGYTF	NA	TRBJ1-2	TRBV30
CASRETGLHGGTEAFF	NA	TRBJ1-1	TRBV5-1
CATSRQGGGTEAFF	NA	TRBJ1-1	TRBV10-3
CASSLRSDEQYF	NA	TRBJ2-7	TRBV7-8